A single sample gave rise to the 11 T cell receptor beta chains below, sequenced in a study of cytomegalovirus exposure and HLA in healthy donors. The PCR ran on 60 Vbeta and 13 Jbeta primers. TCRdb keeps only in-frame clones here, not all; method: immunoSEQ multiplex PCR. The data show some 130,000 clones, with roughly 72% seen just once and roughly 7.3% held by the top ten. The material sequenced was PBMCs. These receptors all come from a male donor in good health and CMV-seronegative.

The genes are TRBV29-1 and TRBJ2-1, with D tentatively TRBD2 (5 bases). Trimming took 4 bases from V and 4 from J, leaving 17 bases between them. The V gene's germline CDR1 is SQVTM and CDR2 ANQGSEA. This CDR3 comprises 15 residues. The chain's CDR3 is CSVGRAVRGYNEQFF. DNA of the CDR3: TGCAGCGTTGGAAGAGCGGTCCGAGGTTACAATGAGCAGTTCTTC.

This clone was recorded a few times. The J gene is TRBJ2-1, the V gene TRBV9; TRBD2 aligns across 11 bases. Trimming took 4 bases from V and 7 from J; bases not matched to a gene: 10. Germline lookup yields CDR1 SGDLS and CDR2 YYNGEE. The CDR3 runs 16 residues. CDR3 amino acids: CASSPESGTSGNEQFF. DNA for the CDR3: TGTGCCAGCAGCCCAGAGTCGGGGACTAGCGGTAATGAGCAGTTCTTC. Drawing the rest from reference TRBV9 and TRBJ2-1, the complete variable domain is DSGVTQTPKHLITATGQRVTLRCSPRSGDLSVYWYQQSLDQGLQFLIQYYNGEERAKGNILERFSAQQFPDLHSELNLSSLELGDSALYFCASSPESGTSGNEQFFGPGTRLTVL.

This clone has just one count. The CDR3: CATSDRGGSNQPQHF. CDR3 nucleotide sequence: TGTGCCACCAGCGACAGGGGGGGGTCCAATCAGCCCCAGCATTTT. The chain joins TRBV15 to TRBJ1-5; 9 nucleotides line up with TRBD1. The CDR3 loop spans 15 amino acids. The V and J ends lost 5 bases and 3 bases, in that order; junction bases with no gene match: 5. The germline gives CDR1 LNHNV, CDR2 YYDKDF (reference sequence).

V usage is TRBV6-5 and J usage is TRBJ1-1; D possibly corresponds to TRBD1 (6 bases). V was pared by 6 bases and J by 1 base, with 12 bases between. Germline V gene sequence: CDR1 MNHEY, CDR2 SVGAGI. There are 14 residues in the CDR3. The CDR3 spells CASSPGQWNTEAFF. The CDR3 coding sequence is TGTGCCAGCAGCCCTGGACAGTGGAACACTGAAGCTTTCTTT.

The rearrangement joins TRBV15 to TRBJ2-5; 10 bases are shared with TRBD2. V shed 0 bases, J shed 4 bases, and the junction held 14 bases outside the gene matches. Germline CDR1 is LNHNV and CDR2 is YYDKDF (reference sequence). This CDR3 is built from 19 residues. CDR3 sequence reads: CATSRDRSVAGGERETQYF. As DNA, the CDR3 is TGTGCCACCAGCAGAGATCGTTCGGTAGCGGGAGGCGAACGAGAGACCCAGTACTTC.

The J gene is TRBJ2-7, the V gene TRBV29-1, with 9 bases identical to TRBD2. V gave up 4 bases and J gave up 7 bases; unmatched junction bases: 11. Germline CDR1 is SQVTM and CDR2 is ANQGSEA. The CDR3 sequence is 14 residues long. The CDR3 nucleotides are TGCAGCGTTGTTGAGGCGGGGGGGCCTTGGGAGCAGTACTTC. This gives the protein CSVVEAGGPWEQYF.

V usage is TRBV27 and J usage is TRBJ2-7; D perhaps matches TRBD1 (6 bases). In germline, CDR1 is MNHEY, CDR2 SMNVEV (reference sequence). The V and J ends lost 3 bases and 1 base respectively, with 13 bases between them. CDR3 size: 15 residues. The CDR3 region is CASSLGTRESYEQYF. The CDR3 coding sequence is TGTGCCAGCAGTTTGGGGACACGAGAGTCCTACGAGCAGTACTTC.

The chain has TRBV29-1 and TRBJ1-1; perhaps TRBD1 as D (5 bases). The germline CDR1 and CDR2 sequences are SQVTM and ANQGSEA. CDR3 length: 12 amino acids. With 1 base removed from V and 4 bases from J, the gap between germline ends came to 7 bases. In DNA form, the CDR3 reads TGCAGCGTTGAAGGGGGGGGCACTGAAGCTTTCTTT. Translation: CSVEGGGTEAFF.

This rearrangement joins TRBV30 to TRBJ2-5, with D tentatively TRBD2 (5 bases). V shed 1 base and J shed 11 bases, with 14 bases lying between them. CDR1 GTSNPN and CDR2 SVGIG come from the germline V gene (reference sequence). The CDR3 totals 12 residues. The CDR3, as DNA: TGTGCCTGGAGTGGGGCGGATTGGGAGCAGTACTTC. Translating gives CAWSGADWEQYF.

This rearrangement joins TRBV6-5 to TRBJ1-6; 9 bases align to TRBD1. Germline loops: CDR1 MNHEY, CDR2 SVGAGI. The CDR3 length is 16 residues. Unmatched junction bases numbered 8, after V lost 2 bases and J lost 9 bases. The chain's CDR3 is CASSYGSGTGTSPLHF. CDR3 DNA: TGTGCCAGCAGTTACGGTTCAGGGACAGGGACTTCACCCCTCCACTTT.

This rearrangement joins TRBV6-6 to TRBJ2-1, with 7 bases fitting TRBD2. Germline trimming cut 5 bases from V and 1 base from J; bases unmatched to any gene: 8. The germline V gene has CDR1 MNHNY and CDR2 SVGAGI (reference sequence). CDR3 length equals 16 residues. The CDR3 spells CASSAGLPPSYNEQFF. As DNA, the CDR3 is TGTGCCAGCAGTGCGGGACTACCCCCATCCTACAATGAGCAGTTCTTC.